This is a list of T cell receptor beta chains from one sample in a study of response to subunit inactivated influenza vaccine. TCRdb itself ran the RT-PCR reads through MiXCR, one entry per CDR3 protein. The sample records roughly 700,000 distinct CDR3 sequences, 14% being singletons. The source was PBMCs from blood, collected 14 to 15 days before vaccination. All receptors come from a man in his forties or fifties who received an inactivated influenza vaccine. CDR3s include the opening cysteine and the closing phenylalanine or tryptophan. D genes are given only for firm matches. Rows may omit the clone size; those that give it use once, few, many or a size class.

CDR3 DNA: TGTGCCAGCAGCTTAATTTCGCACCTCAGCTCCTATAATTCACCCCTCCACTTT; CDR3 protein: CASSLISHLSSYNSPLHF; clone size: -; J gene: TRBJ1-6; V gene: TRBV7-8; D gene: -
CDR3 DNA: TGCAGCGTTGAGAAGCAGGGGGGCACTGAAGCTTTCTTT; CDR3 protein: CSVEKQGGTEAFF; clone size: -; J gene: TRBJ1-1; V gene: TRBV29-1; D gene: TRBD1
CDR3 DNA: TGTGCCAGCAGTTACTCTTCATGGGGGCGGGCAGATACGCAGTATTTT; CDR3 protein: CASSYSSWGRADTQYF; clone size: -; J gene: TRBJ2-3; V gene: TRBV6-5; D gene: -
CDR3 DNA: TGTGCCTGGAGAGGCAGTGGGAACACTGAAGCTTTCTTT; CDR3 protein: CAWRGSGNTEAFF; clone size: few; J gene: TRBJ1-1; V gene: TRBV30; D gene: -
CDR3 DNA: TGTGCCAGCAGTTTTGCAGAAAACAATGAGCAGTTCTTC; CDR3 protein: CASSFAENNEQFF; clone size: few; J gene: TRBJ2-1; V gene: TRBV28; D gene: -
CDR3 DNA: TGTGCCAGCAGCTCCTCGCCGGGACTAGCGATAGATACGCAGTATTTT; CDR3 protein: CASSSSPGLAIDTQYF; clone size: once; J gene: TRBJ2-3; V gene: TRBV11-2; D gene: TRBD2
CDR3 DNA: TGTGCCAGCAGCGTAGCCCCCAGAAACACAGATACGCAGTATTTT; CDR3 protein: CASSVAPRNTDTQYF; clone size: -; J gene: TRBJ2-3; V gene: TRBV9; D gene: -
CDR3 DNA: TGCAGTGCTAGAGATAACCCGACAGATACGCAGTATTTT; CDR3 protein: CSARDNPTDTQYF; clone size: -; J gene: TRBJ2-3; V gene: TRBV20-1; D gene: -
CDR3 DNA: TGTGCCAGCAGTTCAAGGGCCGGAGCCGGTGATGGCTACACCTTC; CDR3 protein: CASSSRAGAGDGYTF; clone size: few; J gene: TRBJ1-2; V gene: TRBV9; D gene: -
CDR3 DNA: TGTGCCAGCAGCCGGGACAGTCCCAGTAAGATGGGGACAGATACGCAGTATTTT; CDR3 protein: CASSRDSPSKMGTDTQYF; clone size: many; J gene: TRBJ2-3; V gene: TRBV11-1; D gene: TRBD1
CDR3 DNA: TGTGCCAGCAGCCAAGTTATCAGCGGGGGACCCTACGAGCAGTACTTC; CDR3 protein: CASSQVISGGPYEQYF; clone size: -; J gene: TRBJ2-7; V gene: TRBV4-2; D gene: TRBD2
CDR3 DNA: TGTGCCAGCAGTCCACCCCACGTTGGGGTCATTCAGTACTTC; CDR3 protein: CASSPPHVGVIQYF; clone size: few; J gene: TRBJ2-4; V gene: TRBV12-3/TRBV12-4; D gene: -
CDR3 DNA: TGTGCCAGCAGCCAAGATTTGGCAGCCTACGAGCAGTACTTC; CDR3 protein: CASSQDLAAYEQYF; clone size: many; J gene: TRBJ2-7; V gene: TRBV4-2; D gene: -
CDR3 DNA: TGCAGCGTTGAAGATCGGGCGGGTAACTACGAGCAGTACTTC; CDR3 protein: CSVEDRAGNYEQYF; clone size: many; J gene: TRBJ2-7; V gene: TRBV29-1; D gene: -
CDR3 DNA: TGTGCCAGCAGTCCAACAGGGGTGAACACTGAAGCTTTCTTT; CDR3 protein: CASSPTGVNTEAFF; clone size: many; J gene: TRBJ1-1; V gene: TRBV12-3/TRBV12-4; D gene: TRBD1
CDR3 DNA: TGTGCCAGCAGTGAAAGAGGCCTTCCTCCCGGGGGCTACACCTTC; CDR3 protein: CASSERGLPPGGYTF; clone size: -; J gene: TRBJ1-2; V gene: TRBV6-1; D gene: -